This T cell receptor (beta chain) was sequenced in a study of T-cell memory formation after mild COVID-19. Turning to the study itself: Clusters of TCRs were largely donor specific.

TCRdb reprocessed the 5' RACE reads with MiXCR, giving one entry per CDR3 protein. The sample has over 120,000 distinct CDR3 sequences, around 21% seen once. Overall study results and limits: Cross-reactive memory seemingly joined, as some responding clones were found in pre-infection memory. CM and EM subsets held most contracting CD4+ clones; EMRA held CD8+ ones.

Germline V gives CDR1 MRHNA, CDR2 SNTAGT. The length of the CDR3 is 13 residues. Trimming removed 5 bases from V and 13 bases from J; junction bases left unmatched: 9. With regard to this clonotype: Its specificity is not known.

The clonotype comes from an adult woman who had mild COVID-19 (a few samples of this study predate the infection). Cell type and time point are not known. Source material: PBMCs or a T cell subset sorted from them (not recorded which). The V and J genes are TRBV6-4 and TRBJ2-3; the match to TRBD1 covers 10 bases. CDR3 in amino acids: CASSFEDRGLKYF. Here the CDR3 DNA reads TGTGCCAGCAGTTTCGAAGACAGGGGGCTCAAGTATTTT.